These 11 T cell receptor beta chains were sequenced from one sample in a study of cytomegalovirus exposure and HLA in healthy donors. Use of 60 Vbeta and 13 Jbeta primers characterized the PCR. Clones were read by immunoSEQ multiplex PCR, and TCRdb kept only the in-frame ones, dropping some. The table records under 200,000 clones, roughly 81% of them present only once. Sample: PBMCs. Every receptor here comes from a man aged 25-45 years in good health and CMV-seropositive.

The chain recombines TRBV15 with TRBJ1-1; TRBD1 aligns across 12 bases. V lost 3 bases to trimming and J lost 3 bases; unmatched junction nucleotides: 11. Germline CDR1 reads LNHNV; CDR2 reads YYDKDF (reference sequence). The CDR3 spans 18 residues. CDR3 amino acids: CATSSPVGTGGAYTEAFF. CDR3 nucleotide sequence: TGTGCCACCAGCAGCCCTGTGGGGACAGGGGGCGCCTACACTGAAGCTTTCTTT.

The chain carries TRBV7-8 and TRBJ2-1, with a tentative D call TRBD2 (6 bases). The CDR3 is 13 residues long. Germline V lookup: CDR1 SGHVS, CDR2 FQNEAQ. Trimming stripped 5 bases from V and 6 bases from J, with 11 bases between. CDR3 DNA sequence: TGTGCCAGCAGCCCCCGGAGGGGCAATGAGCAGTTCTTC. Translating it yields CASSPRRGNEQFF.

The CDR3 nucleotides read TGTGCCACCTCCGCGGCTCCCGAACAGGGTATCTATGGCTACACCTTC. Protein: CATSAAPEQGIYGYTF. This chain joins TRBV19 and TRBJ1-2; tentative D call: TRBD1 (6 bases). The CDR3 sequence is 16 residues long. Germline V gene data show CDR1 as LNHDA and CDR2 as SQIVND (reference sequence). Trimming took 10 bases from V and 4 from J, leaving 25 bases between them.

The chain carries TRBV11-3 and TRBJ2-5; D gene unclear. V lost 7 bases, J lost 2 bases, and 14 bases lay in between. There are 14 residues in the CDR3. CDR1 and CDR2 from the germline V gene are SGHNT and YENEEA. The CDR3 DNA is TGTGCCAGCAAAGCAATGGGCTTTCAAGAGACCCAGTACTTC. Amino acids: CASKAMGFQETQYF.

This rearrangement joins TRBV29-1 to TRBJ2-1; 11 bases are shared with TRBD2. The CDR3 contains 14 residues. The ends lost 6 bases at V and 7 bases at J; junction bases unmatched: 8. Looked up from germline, CDR1 is SQVTM and CDR2 is ANQGSEA. CDR3 protein: CSVSSGRATNEQFF. CDR3 nucleotide sequence: TGCAGCGTGAGTAGCGGGAGGGCCACGAATGAGCAGTTCTTC.

This clone turned up a few times. The genes are TRBV5-4 and TRBJ1-1; D is perhaps TRBD1 (6 bases). Germline lookup yields CDR1 SGHNT and CDR2 YYREEE (reference sequence). The CDR3 extends over 15 amino acids. The V and J ends lost 0 bases and 1 base respectively, with 10 bases between them. This chain's CDR3 is CASSLGETGNTEAFF. The CDR3 DNA is TGTGCCAGCAGCTTGGGAGAGACAGGGAACACTGAAGCTTTCTTT.

The chain employs TRBV2 and TRBJ2-3; no reliable D call. V gave up 8 bases and J gave up 2 bases, with 8 bases separating them. The length of the CDR3 is 12 residues. Germline-derived CDR1 and CDR2 are SNHLY and FYNNEI. The CDR3 DNA reads as TGTGCCAGCCGAGAAAACACAGATACGCAGTATTTT. Amino acids: CASRENTDTQYF.

This rearrangement joins TRBV5-1 to TRBJ2-1; 7 nucleotides match TRBD1. The CDR3 is 15 amino acids. In germline, CDR1 is SGHRS, CDR2 YFSETQ. The V segment lost 4 bases and the J segment 0 bases; nucleotides outside the gene matches: 4. CDR3 nucleotides: TGCGCCAGCAGCCCGGGACAGTCCTCCTACAATGAGCAGTTCTTC. Amino acid sequence: CASSPGQSSYNEQFF.

The chain combines TRBV7-9 with TRBJ2-1; D gene ambiguous. CDR1 is SEHNR, CDR2 FQNEAQ, per germline (reference sequence). V was pared by 1 base and J by 7 bases, with 11 bases between. There are 14 residues in the CDR3. The CDR3 region has the DNA TGTGCCAGCAGCTTAGGGAGTCTAGTTAATGAGCAGTTCTTC. It yields the protein CASSLGSLVNEQFF.

The CDR3 loop reads CSVPEGGGYTEAFF. The CDR3 DNA reads as TGCAGCGTTCCAGAGGGAGGCGGATACACTGAAGCTTTCTTT. The chain joins TRBV29-1 to TRBJ1-1, with D uncertain. The CDR3 length is 14 residues. In germline, CDR1 is SQVTM, CDR2 ANQGSEA. Trimming shortened V by 5 bases and J by 3 bases, and 16 bases separated the two germline ends. The full variable domain, its missing parts supplied by reference TRBV29-1 and TRBJ1-1, is SAVISQKPSRDICQRGTSLTIQCQVDSQVTMMFWYRQQPGQSLTLIATANQGSEATYESGFVIDKFPISRPNLTFSTLTVSNMSPEDSSIYLCSVPEGGGYTEAFFGQGTRLTVV.

The chain uses TRBV11-3 and TRBJ2-7, with a tentative D call TRBD2 (6 bases). This CDR3 region has 16 residues. In germline, CDR1 is SGHNT, CDR2 YENEEA. V lost 2 bases, J lost 1 base, and 15 bases lay in between. The CDR3 nucleotides are TGTGCCAGCAGCTTAAACGGAGGAGGAGGGTCCTACGAGCAGTACTTC. Translating it yields CASSLNGGGGSYEQYF. Variable domain in full (rest from reference TRBV11-3 and TRBJ2-7): EAGVVQSPRYKIIEKKQPVAFWCNPISGHNTLYWYLQNLGQGPELLIRYENEEAVDDSQLPKDRFSAERLKGVDSTLKIQPAELGDSAVYLCASSLNGGGGSYEQYFGPGTRLTVT.